These 13 T cell receptor beta chains originate from one sample sequenced in a study of cytomegalovirus exposure and HLA in healthy donors. Vbeta (60) and Jbeta (13) primers were used in the PCR. TCRdb's table, derived via immunoSEQ multiplex PCR, lists solely in-frame clones and lacks some. The sample records some 110,000 clones, 73% being singletons. The sequencing input was PBMCs. The source of these receptors is a man in his sixties in good health and CMV-seropositive.

Notes on this clone: This same CDR3 is encoded by further DNA sequences in the sample. This sequence joins TRBV2 and TRBJ2-1; D is undetermined. V lost 1 base to trimming and J lost 4 bases, with 5 bases between them. Germline CDR1 SNHLY, CDR2 FYNNEI. The CDR3 runs 13 residues. The CDR3 reads CASSEGLYNEQFF. The DNA for the CDR3 is TGTGCCAGCAGTGAAGGTCTTTACAATGAGCAGTTCTTC.

The chain employs TRBV7-9 and TRBJ1-2, with D maybe TRBD1 (5 bases). The CDR3 extends over 14 amino acids. Trimming stripped 5 bases from V and 7 bases from J, with 17 bases between. Germline V gene lookup returns CDR1 SEHNR and CDR2 FQNEAQ (reference sequence). CDR3 loop: CASSPGTSGGGYTF. Written as DNA, the CDR3 is TGTGCCAGCAGCCCAGGGACCTCGGGAGGTGGCTACACCTTC.

The chain has TRBV6-1 and TRBJ2-1, with 8 bases lining up with TRBD2. The CDR3 contains 14 residues. Germline V gives CDR1 MNHNS, CDR2 SASEGT. Trimming removed 3 bases from V and 4 bases from J; junction bases left unmatched: 2. The CDR3 nucleotides read TGTGCCAGCAGTGACGGGACTAGGTACAATGAGCAGTTCTTC. Amino acid sequence: CASSDGTRYNEQFF.

The rearrangement joins TRBV5-1 to TRBJ2-3, with D perhaps matching TRBD1 (6 bases). The CDR3 has 15 amino acids. Trimming took 2 bases from V and 2 from J, leaving 12 bases between them. Germline-derived CDR1 and CDR2 are SGHRS and YFSETQ. The CDR3 sequence is CASSFSQGNTDTQYF. In DNA, the CDR3 is TGCGCCAGCAGCTTTTCCCAGGGGAACACAGATACGCAGTATTTT. The variable domain in full, completed from reference TRBV5-1 and TRBJ2-3, reads KAGVTQTPRYLIKTRGQQVTLSCSPISGHRSVSWYQQTPGQGLQFLFEYFSETQRNKGNFPGRFSGRQFSNSRSEMNVSTLELGDSALYLCASSFSQGNTDTQYFGPGTRLTVL.

This sequence joins TRBV28 and TRBJ1-5, with D possibly TRBD1 on 6 matching bases. The germline gives CDR1 MDHEN, CDR2 SYDVKM. V was cut by 3 bases and J by 6 bases, with 12 bases left in between. The CDR3 totals 14 residues. This CDR3 reads CASSFHRDGQPQHF. In nucleotides, the CDR3 is TGTGCCAGCAGTTTCCACAGGGACGGTCAGCCCCAGCATTTT. Combining the CDR3 with reference TRBV28 and TRBJ1-5 gives the whole variable domain DVKVTQSSRYLVKRTGEKVFLECVQDMDHENMFWYRQDPGLGLRLIYFSYDVKMKEKGDIPEGYSVSREKKERFSLILESASTNQTSMYLCASSFHRDGQPQHFGDGTRLSIL.

This clone is a singleton in its sample. The rearrangement uses TRBV28 and TRBJ2-4; a possible D gene is TRBD1 (6 bases). This CDR3 spans 16 amino acids. Per the germline V gene, CDR1 is MDHEN and CDR2 is SYDVKM. The germline V and J ends were trimmed by 8 bases and 2 bases, with 19 bases remaining between them. The CDR3 DNA sequence: TGTGCCAGCTCGATTTGGACAGCGCGGACCAAAAACATTCAGTACTTC. This translates into CASSIWTARTKNIQYF.

This clone has only one observation. The chain employs TRBV10-3 and TRBJ1-6, with TRBD1 identical over 9 bases. Germline trimming cut 7 bases from V and 8 bases from J; bases unmatched to any gene: 3. CDR3 length: 13 residues. Per the germline V gene, CDR1 is ENHRY and CDR2 is SYGVKD. The chain's CDR3 is CAITRDRDSPLHF. The CDR3 DNA reads as TGTGCCATCACCCGGGACAGGGATTCACCCCTCCACTTT.

This chain joins TRBV5-1 and TRBJ2-3; 10 positions agree with TRBD2. From germline, CDR1 is SGHRS and CDR2 YFSETQ. The CDR3 consists of 15 residues. V was clipped by 2 bases and J by 3 bases; unmatched bases: 3. The CDR3 DNA reads TGCGCCAGCAGCTTTACTAGCGGGGCGACAGATACGCAGTATTTT. Protein: CASSFTSGATDTQYF.

CDR3 sequence: CASSLDRDSYNEQFF. The CDR3 DNA sequence: TGTGCCAGCAGCCTTGACAGGGACTCCTACAATGAGCAGTTCTTC. The chain couples TRBV6-5 to TRBJ2-1; the match to TRBD1 covers 7 bases. Germline V gives CDR1 MNHEY, CDR2 SVGAGI. The CDR3 loop spans 15 amino acids. V shed 6 bases, J shed 0 bases, and the junction held 5 bases outside the gene matches.

This rearrangement joins TRBV7-9 to TRBJ2-1; TRBD2 matches 13 bases. The CDR3 is 16 residues long. V was clipped by 5 bases and J by 6 bases; unmatched bases: 7. Germline V gene lookup returns CDR1 SEHNR and CDR2 FQNEAQ (reference sequence). As DNA, the CDR3 is TGTGCCAGCAGCCACGGAGGGACTAGCGGGGCCAATGAGCAGTTCTTC. This encodes CASSHGGTSGANEQFF.

The V and J genes are TRBV7-2 and TRBJ2-5; tentative D call: TRBD2 (5 bases). The CDR3 runs to 14 residues. Per germline, CDR1 SGHTA and CDR2 FQGNSA. V was trimmed by 0 bases and J by 7 bases, leaving 12 bases between them. This CDR3 is CASSLALERGTQYF. The CDR3 nucleotides are TGTGCCAGCAGCTTAGCGCTAGAACGGGGGACCCAGTACTTC.

This clone was picked up one time. The chain is built from TRBV30 and TRBJ2-5; D is perhaps TRBD2 (5 bases). V was clipped by 5 bases and J by 7 bases, with 14 bases between them. The CDR3 spans 12 residues. Looked up from germline, CDR1 is GTSNPN and CDR2 is SVGIG (reference sequence). The CDR3 is CAWGVLLGTQYF. The CDR3 coding sequence is TGTGCCTGGGGGGTTCTACTAGGGACCCAGTACTTC.

CDR3 sequence: CAWSPGLARETQYF. In DNA, the CDR3 is TGTGCCTGGAGCCCGGGACTAGCGCGAGAGACCCAGTACTTC. The J gene is TRBJ2-5, the V gene TRBV30, with 10 bases aligning to TRBD2. Germline assignment: CDR1 GTSNPN and CDR2 SVGIG (reference sequence). CDR3 length: 14 residues. The ends lost 3 bases at V and 4 bases at J; junction bases unmatched: 5.